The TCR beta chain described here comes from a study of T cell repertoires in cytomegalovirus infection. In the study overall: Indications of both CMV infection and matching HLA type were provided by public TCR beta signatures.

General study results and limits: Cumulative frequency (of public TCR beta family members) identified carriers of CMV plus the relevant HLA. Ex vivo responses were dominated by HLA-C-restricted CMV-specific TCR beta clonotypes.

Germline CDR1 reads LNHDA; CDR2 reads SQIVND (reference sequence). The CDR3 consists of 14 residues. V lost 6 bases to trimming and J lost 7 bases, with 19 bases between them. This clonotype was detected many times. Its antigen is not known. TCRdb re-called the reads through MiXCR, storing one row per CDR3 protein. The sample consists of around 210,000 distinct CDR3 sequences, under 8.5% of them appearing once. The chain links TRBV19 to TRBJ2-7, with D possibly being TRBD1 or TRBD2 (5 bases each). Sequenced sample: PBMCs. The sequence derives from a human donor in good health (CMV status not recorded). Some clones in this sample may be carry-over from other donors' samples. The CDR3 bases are TGTGCCAGTAGCCTCGAGGGGACCCCGGGGGAGCAGTACTTC. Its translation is CASSLEGTPGEQYF.